Below, 8 T cell receptor beta chains from the same sample are listed, as sequenced in a study of blood T cell repertoires in COVID-19 (dated by TCRdb to between 2020 and 2021). Library construction relied on the immunoSEQ multiplex PCR assay. In its TCRdb copy, this immuneACCESS table keeps in-frame sequences only and misses some clones. Where compared with another copy, unresolved V genes explain less than half of these, and the others have no known cause. This sample holds 320,000 or so clones; approximately 88% were observed only once. Around 4.8% of the sample rests with the top ten. Material: PBMCs or T cells enriched from blood (not recorded which). These receptors all stem from a man between 60 and 75 years old who had recovered from COVID-19.

The J gene is TRBJ2-1, the V gene TRBV27, with a tentative D call TRBD1 (6 bases). Trimming took off 0 bases at V and 10 bases at J, with 10 bases between the two ends. Germline CDR1 reads MNHEY; CDR2 reads SMNVEV (reference sequence). The CDR3 contains 13 residues. The CDR3 is CASSLSSQGEQFF. In DNA form, the CDR3 reads TGTGCCAGCAGTTTATCGTCCCAGGGGGAGCAGTTCTTC.

The chain is built from TRBV19 and TRBJ2-1, with D possibly being TRBD2 (6 bases). The CDR3 is 16 residues long. Germline V gene lookup returns CDR1 LNHDA and CDR2 SQIVND (reference sequence). The V end was cut by 6 bases, the J end by 4 bases, with 19 bases between. CDR3 nucleotides: TGTGCCAGTAGCAGCCCCGCCGCTAGCGCGTACAATGAGCAGTTCTTC. Translating gives CASSSPAASAYNEQFF.

The rearrangement links TRBV9 to TRBJ2-7; the D gene is possibly TRBD1 (6 bases). V was clipped by 0 bases and J by 0 bases, with 10 bases between them. Germline V lookup: CDR1 SGDLS, CDR2 YYNGEE. The CDR3 runs to 15 residues. Here the CDR3 reads CASSVEARGSYEQYF. The CDR3 coding sequence is TGTGCCAGCAGCGTAGAGGCCAGGGGCTCCTACGAGCAGTACTTC. The complete variable domain, with remaining parts taken from reference TRBV9 and TRBJ2-7, reads DSGVTQTPKHLITATGQRVTLRCSPRSGDLSVYWYQQSLDQGLQFLIQYYNGEERAKGNILERFSAQQFPDLHSELNLSSLELGDSALYFCASSVEARGSYEQYFGPGTRLTVT.

In this sample, this clone turned up once. The chain has TRBV6-5 and TRBJ2-7; D remains unclear. The germline gives CDR1 MNHEY, CDR2 SVGAGI. The V end lost 5 bases, the J end lost 2 bases, and 13 bases lay between the germline ends. The CDR3 is 14 residues long. The CDR3 sequence is CASSPRGVTYEQYF. CDR3 in DNA: TGTGCCAGCAGTCCCCGAGGAGTAACCTACGAGCAGTACTTC.

The chain employs TRBV4-1 and TRBJ2-2; 7 bases agree with TRBD2. CDR1 is MGHRA and CDR2 is YSYEKL in the germline V gene. There are 16 residues in the CDR3. Unmatched junction bases numbered 8, after V lost 5 bases and J lost 2 bases. The CDR3 protein is CASSSAGVGNTGELFF. DNA of the CDR3: TGCGCCAGCAGCTCTGCGGGAGTTGGAAACACCGGGGAGCTGTTTTTT.

The DNA for the CDR3 is TGTGCCAGCAGCTTGGGCAGGCGTAGCAATCAGCCCCAGCATTTT. This translates into CASSLGRRSNQPQHF. The chain links TRBV5-6 to TRBJ1-5, with D uncertain. Trimming took off 0 bases at V and 0 bases at J, with 7 bases between the two ends. Germline V gene lookup returns CDR1 SGHDT and CDR2 YYEEEE. This CDR3 has 15 residues. Full variable domain (outside the CDR3, taken from reference TRBV5-6 and TRBJ1-5): DAGVTQSPTHLIKTRGQQVTLRCSPKSGHDTVSWYQQALGQGPQFIFQYYEEEERQRGNFPDRFSGHQFPNYSSELNVNALLLGDSALYLCASSLGRRSNQPQHFGDGTRLSIL.

A word on this clone: Other DNA sequences within the sample encode an identical CDR3. The CDR3 DNA reads as TGTGCCAGCTCTCCTGGACTAGCGGGAGTTGAGGAGCAGTTCTTC. Its translation: CASSPGLAGVEEQFF. V is TRBV18 and J is TRBJ2-1, with 13 bases aligning to TRBD2. The CDR3 is 15 amino acids. CDR1 KGHSH and CDR2 LQKENI come from the germline V gene. The J segment lost 10 bases and the V segment lost 6 bases, leaving 9 bases of the junction unmatched.

The J gene is TRBJ2-5, the V gene TRBV3-1 (or the pseudogene TRBV3-2), with D maybe TRBD1 (5 bases). Germline V gene data show CDR1 as LGHDT and CDR2 as YNNKEL (reference sequence). The germline V and J ends were trimmed by 3 bases and 2 bases, with 19 bases remaining between them. This CDR3 has 17 amino acids. The CDR3 protein is CASSHQGERLRQETQYF. As DNA, the CDR3 is TGTGCCAGCAGCCACCAGGGCGAGAGGCTCAGACAAGAGACCCAGTACTTC.